This T cell receptor (beta chain) derives from a study of shared clonotypes between healthy human individuals. The protocol was immunoSEQ multiplex PCR, while the TCRdb copy is restricted to in-frame clones and leaves out a portion. This table has 2 million to 3 million clones, approximately 90% appearing once. The sample holds one count of this clone. The germline gives CDR1 SGHAT, CDR2 FQDESV (reference sequence). Trimming stripped 0 bases from V and 5 bases from J, with 7 bases between. CDR3 length: 14 amino acids. The clonotype comes from a young man in good health. The sequencing sample was made of naive CD4+ T cells sorted from blood. Sample subset: CD45RA+ positively selected. This rearrangement joins TRBV11-1 to TRBJ1-4; D is uncertain. The CDR3 is CASSLAGLNEKLFF. The CDR3, as DNA: TGTGCCAGCAGCTTAGCGGGATTGAATGAAAAACTGTTTTTT. Variable domain in full (rest from reference TRBV11-1 and TRBJ1-4): EAEVAQSPRYKITEKSQAVAFWCDPISGHATLYWYRQILGQGPELLVQFQDESVVDDSQLPKDRFSAERLKGVDSTLKIQPAELGDSAMYLCASSLAGLNEKLFFGSGTQLSVL.